These T cell receptor beta chains were read from a single sample in a study of radiation and T cells in renal cell carcinoma. Produced via immunoSEQ multiplex PCR; TCRdb's table is partial and in-frame only. The sample holds more than 100,000 clones, 88% seen once. The sequences come from blood, collected from a patient whose treatment included radiotherapy and nephrectomy. The receptors stem from a woman aged 70 to 79 with renal cell carcinoma. Both conserved end residues are trimmed from each CDR3.

9	TRBJ2-5	TRBV6-1	ASTITGLQY
10	TRBJ2-1	TRBV7-2	ASSLFYNEQF
14	TRBJ2-3	TRBV18	ASSLQKLSSTDTQY
12	TRBJ1-2	TRBV28	ASTQGTGWSGYT
12	TRBJ2-5	TRBV7-9	ASSETLGVETQY
11	TRBJ1-3	TRBV28	ASSLTVGNTIY
12	TRBJ2-7	TRBV11-3	ASSPPFGNYEQY
11	TRBJ2-7	TRBV27	ASRPSGFGEQY
15	TRBJ2-3	TRBV2	ASSGPLAGGATDTQY
13	TRBJ1-1	TRBV5-1	AILSSRGGNTEAF
10	TRBJ1-5	TRBV19	ASSMGDQPQH
12	TRBJ1-1	TRBV2	ASSRDRPSTEAF
14	TRBJ2-2	TRBV4-1	ASSQDPTGSSGELF
13	TRBJ2-6	TRBV19	ASSNRGSGANVLT
10	TRBJ1-1	TRBV30	AWGGGVSEAF
11	TRBJ1-6	TRBV6-5	ASSLGTNSPLH
9	TRBJ2-7	TRBV28	ASNLRHEQY
13	TRBJ1-2	TRBV10-3	AISALEPGAVGYT
13	TRBJ2-5	TRBV7-6	ASSLGGGGIETQY
11	TRBJ2-3	TRBV2	ASSRQGTDTQY
11	TRBJ2-2	TRBV11-3	ASGRTNTGELF
10	TRBJ2-1	TRBV5-4	ASSGMTGEQF
12	TRBJ1-1	TRBV6-5	ASSYRDGNTEAF
12	TRBJ2-3	TRBV18	ASTGGVSTDTQY
16	TRBJ1-6	TRBV28	ASTPSAGRSSYNSPLH
14	TRBJ1-3	TRBV12-5	ASGFLLGLTGNTIY
13	TRBJ1-3	TRBV5-1	ASSLAQGEGNTIY
11	TRBJ1-2	TRBV12-5	ASGSKDGRGYT
14	TRBJ2-5	TRBV4-1	ASSQEAQGAKETQY
10	TRBJ1-4	TRBV2	ASRGESEKLF
9	TRBJ1-1	TRBV2	ASSPDTEAF
13	TRBJ1-5	TRBV11-3	ASSLDLRRNQPQH
15	TRBJ1-5	TRBV19	ASGAADRLNSNQPQH
13	TRBJ2-2	TRBV11-1	ASSLVLGGTGELF
12	TRBJ2-7	TRBV9	ASSVNGNAGEQY
10	TRBJ1-2	TRBV15	ATRPLHYGYT
14	TRBJ2-7	TRBV5-6	ASIPWGTGDSYEQY
14	TRBJ1-6	TRBV18	ASSPSQGRDPSPLH
13	TRBJ2-6	TRBV4-2	ASSFELAGANVLT
13	TRBJ1-1	TRBV5-1	ASSLAGSRNTEAF
12	TRBJ2-7	TRBV5-1	ASSLAGSSYEQY
14	TRBJ1-1	TRBV30	AWRHRAVGVNTEAF
11	TRBJ1-2	TRBV6-4	ASSGTGRDGYT
12	TRBJ1-2	TRBV5-1	ASSLERTNYGYT
11	TRBJ1-2	TRBV28	ASSLTRVLGYT
13	TRBJ2-7	TRBV7-2	ASSLRGQGWYEQY
15	TRBJ2-6	TRBV7-3	ASSLRPRQPGANVLT
12	TRBJ2-5	TRBV27	ASRRQGGERTQY
10	TRBJ1-1	TRBV12-5	ASGLEQGVAF
15	TRBJ2-2	TRBV4-3	ASSQDRGSANTGELF
11	TRBJ1-5	TRBV2	ASSEKGPYPQH
12	TRBJ2-5	TRBV7-9	ASSQTSGVETQY
15	TRBJ2-2	TRBV11-1	ASSFLRDLANTGELF